Listed below are T cell receptor beta chains from one sample, sequenced in a study of identical twins. TCRdb reprocessed the 5' RACE reads via MiXCR and lists one record per CDR3 protein. The sample gives 1.5 million to 2 million distinct CDR3 sequences, under 35% of which show up once; about 0.3% is in the top ten. The sample was cord blood. These receptors all stem from a newborn girl in good health. Both conserved end residues are part of each CDR3. Each record gives: J gene, V gene, clone size, D gene, CDR3 DNA, CDR3 protein. The D gene is left open where the match is weak. The listing skips clone size in some rows; elsewhere it reads once, few, many or a size class.

TRBJ2-1 TRBV7-9 . . TGTGCCAGCAGCTTTCCAAACGGCCTACAGTTCTTC CASSFPNGLQFF
TRBJ1-2 TRBV18 . . TGTGCCAGCTCACCAGCCTCCCTAAACTATGGCTACACCTTC CASSPASLNYGYTF
TRBJ2-3 TRBV2 . . TGTGCCAGCAGTGGGCGGGGCCAACCCACAGATACGCAGTATTTT CASSGRGQPTDTQYF
TRBJ2-7 TRBV25-1 . . TGTGCCAGCAGTGCGCAGCCCTATCACCACGAGCAGTACTTC CASSAQPYHHEQYF
TRBJ2-7 TRBV2 few . TGTGCCAGCAGTGAATTTCCGGGACGCAGCTCCTACGAGCAGTACTTC CASSEFPGRSSYEQYF
TRBJ2-5 TRBV6-1 few TRBD1 TGTGCCAGCAGTGTGACAAATTCCGGGACAGGGACCCAGTACTTC CASSVTNSGTGTQYF
TRBJ2-4 TRBV4-2 . . TGTGCCAGCAGCCGAGCACAGGACCCAGAGAACATTCAGTACTTC CASSRAQDPENIQYF
TRBJ1-2 TRBV12-3/TRBV12-4 . . TGTGCCAGCAGATCGACAGTCTACTATGGCTACACCTTC CASRSTVYYGYTF
TRBJ1-5 TRBV20-1 . . TGCAGTGCTAGAGCGCAGATTCAGCCCCAGCATTTT CSARAQIQPQHF
TRBJ1-2 TRBV24-1 . . TGTGCCACCAGTGATTCCCGGACCCACAACTGTGGCTACACCTTC CATSDSRTHNCGYTF
TRBJ1-6 TRBV7-2 few . TGTGCCAGCAGCGGGACACACAATAATTCACCCCTCCACTTT CASSGTHNNSPLHF
TRBJ2-2 TRBV10-3 few TRBD2 TGTGCCATCAGGCAGACTAGCGGCCGACCTGCGGGGGAGCTGTTTTTT CAIRQTSGRPAGELFF
TRBJ1-5 TRBV6-5 few TRBD1 TGTGCCAGCAGTCGTACGGGACAGGGCCTCAATCAGCCCCAGCATTTT CASSRTGQGLNQPQHF
TRBJ2-2 TRBV20-1 . . TGCAGTGCTAGAGATTACGCGGGACCGAACACCGGGGAGCTGTTTTTT CSARDYAGPNTGELFF
TRBJ2-7 TRBV4-2 . . TGTGCCAGCAGCCCCGGAACCCGGCACTACGAGCAGTACTTC CASSPGTRHYEQYF
TRBJ2-7 TRBV10-3 many TRBD2 TGTGCCATCAGTGAGCCAGGACTAGCGGCATCCTACGAGCAGTACTTC CAISEPGLAASYEQYF
TRBJ2-5 TRBV7-9 . . TGTGCCAGCAGCCCACCTAGCAGGTTTAGAGAGACCCAGTACTTC CASSPPSRFRETQYF
TRBJ2-1 TRBV3-1 . TRBD2 TGTGCCAGCAGCCGGGGCGGGGGGGCAATCGAGCAGTTCTTC CASSRGGGAIEQFF
TRBJ2-1 TRBV27 . . TGTGCCAGCAGTTTATTCGGCGGTAGCTCCTACAATGAGCAGTTCTTC CASSLFGGSSYNEQFF
TRBJ2-5 TRBV24-1 . TRBD2 TGTGCCACCAGTGATTTAACTAGCGGGCATGAAGAGACCCAGTACTTC CATSDLTSGHEETQYF
TRBJ1-3 TRBV7-2 . . TGTGCCAGCAGCCTCGGCCTTGGAAACACCATATATTTT CASSLGLGNTIYF
TRBJ1-1 TRBV4-1 few TRBD1 TGCGCCAGCAGCCAACCGGGACAGGGTACAGACACTGAAGCTTTCTTT CASSQPGQGTDTEAFF
TRBJ2-1 TRBV7-9 . TRBD2 TGTGCCAGCAGCTTAGCTACACTAGCGGGGGGGCAGCCCTACAATGAGCAGTTCTTC CASSLATLAGGQPYNEQFF
TRBJ2-4 TRBV6-2/TRBV6-3 . TRBD1 TGTGCCAGCAGTCTCCGGGACAGGGCCAAAAACATTCAGTACTTC CASSLRDRAKNIQYF
TRBJ1-4 TRBV7-9 few . TGTGCCAGCAGCCTCCGGGACCCCAATGAAAAACTGTTTTTT CASSLRDPNEKLFF
TRBJ2-7 TRBV29-1 many . TGCAGCGTTGACATGGGGGGGCAGTCCTACGAGCAGTACTTC CSVDMGGQSYEQYF
TRBJ2-7 TRBV29-1 many . TGCAGCGTTGGGAGCTCCTACGAGCAGTACTTC CSVGSSYEQYF
TRBJ2-3 TRBV21-1 many . TGTGCCAGTACGAACGGGCAGGATGTTGGAGATACGCAGTATTTT CASTNGQDVGDTQYF
TRBJ2-7 TRBV5-1 medium-sized . TGTGCCAGCTCACCAGGGTACGAGCAGTACTTC CASSPGYEQYF
TRBJ2-1 TRBV2 . . TGTGCCAGCCGAGACGACTACCGACTCATCAATGAGCAGTTCTTC CASRDDYRLINEQFF
TRBJ1-2 TRBV12-3/TRBV12-4 many . TGTGCCAGCAGTTCGATTCCCTATGGCTACACCTTC CASSSIPYGYTF
TRBJ2-7 TRBV10-3 . . TGTGCCATCAGTGAGGGGCCCGAGCAGTACTTC CAISEGPEQYF
TRBJ2-1 TRBV4-2 few TRBD2 TGTGCCAGCAGCCAAGCGGGGACTAGCGTCTATGAGCAGTTCTTC CASSQAGTSVYEQFF
TRBJ2-5 TRBV5-1 . . TGCGCCAGCAGCTTGACGTCCAGGGCGAACCAAGAGTCCCAGTACTTC CASSLTSRANQESQYF
TRBJ1-1 TRBV29-1 few . TGCAGCGTAAAGTGGGGGAACACTGAAGCTTTCTTT CSVKWGNTEAFF
TRBJ2-6 TRBV7-9 . . TGTGCCAGCAGCTTTGGACGGATCTCTGGGGCCAACGTCCTGACTTTC CASSFGRISGANVLTF
TRBJ2-2 TRBV10-3 . . TGTGCCATCAGTGAGTCCCTGACTTTCACGAACACCGGGGAGCTGTTTTTT CAISESLTFTNTGELFF
TRBJ2-3 TRBV15 few . TGTGCCACCAGCGTCAGTGGGGAGGAAACGCAGTATTTT CATSVSGEETQYF
TRBJ2-1 TRBV20-1 few TRBD2 TGCAGTGGACTAGCGGGAGGAAGTAACAATGAGCAGTTCTTC CSGLAGGSNNEQFF